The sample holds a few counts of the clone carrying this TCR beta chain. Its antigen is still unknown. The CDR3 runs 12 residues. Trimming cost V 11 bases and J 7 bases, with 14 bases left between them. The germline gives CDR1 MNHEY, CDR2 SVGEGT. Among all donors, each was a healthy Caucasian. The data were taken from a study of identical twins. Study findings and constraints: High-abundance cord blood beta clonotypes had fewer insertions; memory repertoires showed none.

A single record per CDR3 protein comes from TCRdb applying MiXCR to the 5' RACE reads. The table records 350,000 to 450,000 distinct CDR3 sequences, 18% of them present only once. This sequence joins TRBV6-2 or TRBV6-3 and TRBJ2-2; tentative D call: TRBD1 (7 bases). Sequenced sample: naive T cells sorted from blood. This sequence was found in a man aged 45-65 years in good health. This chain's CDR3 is CAVRQGGGELFF. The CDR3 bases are TGTGCCGTCCGACAGGGAGGCGGGGAGCTGTTTTTT.